This TCR beta chain is from a study of blood T cell repertoires in COVID-19. Study context: Researchers got acute and convalescent COVID-19 samples from the United States, Italy and Spain. PBMCs, B-cell-depleted T cells, or T cells provided the cDNA or gDNA that made up the material.

The germline CDR1 and CDR2 sequences are SEHNR and FQNEAQ (reference sequence). The CDR3 runs 19 residues. V was pared by 2 bases and J by 0 bases, with 7 bases of the junction left unmatched. The authors' processing: Amplification of reference gene primers provided the estimated nucleated cell counts. Assay: immunoSEQ multiplex PCR; the TCRdb copy retains only in-frame clones and omits some. V, J and clone size are those of that table, while D and trimming were read from the DNA. The sample holds about 260,000 clones, more than 75% seen once. This receptor was taken from a middle-aged man who had recovered from COVID-19. The chain has TRBV7-9 and TRBJ2-1; 13 bases match TRBD2. Sequences were obtained from peripheral blood. The CDR3 loop reads CASSLLGLAGLSSYNEQFF. CDR3 nucleotides: TGTGCCAGCAGCTTATTGGGACTAGCGGGGTTGAGCTCCTACAATGAGCAGTTCTTC.